The rows below give T cell receptor beta chains drawn from one sample of a study of T-cell reconstitution after alpha-beta-depleted transplantation in children. TCRdb reanalysed the PCR reads using MiXCR and keeps one entry per CDR3 protein. The sample lists around 130,000 distinct CDR3 sequences, roughly 10% occurring once. The sample consisted of PBMCs, mostly from graft donor cells, taken 180 days after TCRalphabeta/CD19-depleted stem cell transplant. The receptors here all came from a girl under two years old who had a stem cell transplant for combined immunodeficiency, so the T cells may come from the graft donor. CDR3s include the opening cysteine and the closing phenylalanine or tryptophan.

>TRBJ2-7|TRBV7-3
CASSLNSGSLAQYF
>TRBJ2-3|TRBV7-2
CASSPSTDTQYF
>TRBJ2-7|TRBV5-1
CASSFPGEGTQYEQYF
>TRBJ2-3|TRBV27
CASSLSDRGGVLTDTQYF
>TRBJ2-7|TRBV6-5
CASSYSGTGGEQYF
>TRBJ2-1|TRBV6-5
CASSSGLAGNEQFF
>TRBJ1-2|TRBV4-3
CASSQDRPGSHGYTF
>TRBJ1-5|TRBV10-3
CAISDSEGGRAQHF
>TRBJ2-2|TRBV5-1
CASSLGWGSTGELFF
>TRBJ2-1|TRBV29-1
CSVVKRNNEQFF
>TRBJ2-3|TRBV7-2
CASSLAAGFTDTQYF
>TRBJ1-1|TRBV29-1
CSGRQGFTEAFF
>TRBJ1-2|TRBV3-1
CATSQGAGPYGYTF
>TRBJ2-1|TRBV29-1
CSGEEGAGYNEQFF
>TRBJ2-7|TRBV7-9
CASSLGTRQFEQYF
>TRBJ2-7|TRBV4-3
CASSQGRRVGYEQYF
>TRBJ2-3|TRBV7-6
CASSLAGLGEDTQYF
>TRBJ1-6|TRBV20-1
CSASGPSSYNSPLHF
>TRBJ1-3|TRBV24-1
CATEGSSGNTIYF
>TRBJ2-3|TRBV11-3
CASRGHTQYF
>TRBJ1-3|TRBV29-1
CSVAGAGAGNTIYF
>TRBJ2-2|TRBV5-1
CASRQESNTGELFF
>TRBJ2-2|TRBV24-1
CATSLVGTGELFF
>TRBJ2-5|TRBV5-8
CASSLGWEGPQETQYF
>TRBJ2-1|TRBV5-5
CASMEVSNEQFF
>TRBJ2-3|TRBV19
CASSLPGLDTQYF
>TRBJ2-5|TRBV6-5
CASSYSAVNQETQYF
>TRBJ2-1|TRBV10-3
CAISGTSGPYNEQFF
>TRBJ1-6|TRBV12-3/TRBV12-4
CASRNEGRNSPLHF
>TRBJ2-2|TRBV5-1
CASSPTPNTGELFF
>TRBJ1-1|TRBV20-1
CSAPNIEAFF
>TRBJ2-5|TRBV15
CATSRGRVETQYF
>TRBJ2-3|TRBV7-2
CASRSGTGHTQYF
>TRBJ1-1|TRBV5-1
CASSWVGRMNTEAFF
>TRBJ1-1|TRBV13
CASSLGAGANTEAFF
>TRBJ2-5|TRBV20-1
CSGSGTETQYF
>TRBJ2-7|TRBV3-1
CASSQGGLAGYEQYF
>TRBJ1-5|TRBV2
CASSESEDQPQHF
>TRBJ2-7|TRBV10-3
CAISVIGGCPYEQYF
>TRBJ2-5|TRBV20-1
CSASRTVQETQYF
>TRBJ2-3|TRBV12-3/TRBV12-4
CASRFSGSTDTQYF
>TRBJ2-7|TRBV9
CASSEGTSFFYEQYF
>TRBJ2-2|TRBV7-3
CASSLLGGRRTGELFF
>TRBJ2-5|TRBV7-2
CASSYGLAGGETQYF
>TRBJ2-1|TRBV5-1
CASSWTDGGFDEQFF
>TRBJ2-5|TRBV20-1
CSAREQGRETQYF
>TRBJ1-5|TRBV12-3/TRBV12-4
CASRAGGWNQPQHF
>TRBJ2-6|TRBV12-3/TRBV12-4
CASSLRRTGANVLTF
>TRBJ2-1|TRBV12-3/TRBV12-4
CASSRTSGNNEQFF
>TRBJ1-1|TRBV2
CAQQGVPTEAFF